Sequencing of this T cell receptor beta chain was carried out in a study of CD4 T cell repertoires in COVID-19. Sequencing used immunoSEQ multiplex PCR; TCRdb keeps in-frame clones, though not all of them. The table includes 60,000 to 90,000 clones, 83% detected once. The V end was cut by 4 bases, the J end by 1 base, with 13 bases between. The CDR3 has 15 amino acids. Germline V gives CDR1 LNHDA, CDR2 SQIVND (reference sequence). The sample consisted of CD4+ T cells from peripheral blood, taken after recovery from COVID-19. The chain joins TRBV19 to TRBJ1-2; TRBD1 is a possible D gene (5 bases). The TCR was taken from a human donor who had COVID-19. In nucleotides, the CDR3 is TGTGCCAGTAGTAAGGGGTCAGATTATAACTATGGCTACACCTTC. Protein sequence: CASSKGSDYNYGYTF.